This T cell receptor beta chain was identified during a study of cytomegalovirus exposure and HLA in healthy donors. General observations from the study: Later on, analysis showed that most CMV-associated TCR beta chains appeared to be HLA-restricted. Rates of TCR association differed by HLA locus in a later analysis, with DRB1 highest and HLA-C lowest. Listed as cytomegalovirus-associated were roughly 180 TCR beta chains.

This clone was found a few times. Antigen unknown. Trimming stripped 0 bases from V and 0 bases from J, with 10 bases between. The CDR3 sequence is 16 residues long. The germline CDR1 and CDR2 sequences are MRHNA and SNTAGT. Use of 60 Vbeta and 13 Jbeta primers characterized the PCR. Only in-frame clones appear in the TCRdb table, and some are missing; sequencing was by immunoSEQ multiplex PCR. The table has under 110,000 clones, more than 70% seen once. The chain couples TRBV6-4 to TRBJ2-3, with a weak D call TRBD2 (7 bases). Sequencing input: PBMCs. The clonotype comes from a man aged 40-49 years in good health and CMV-seronegative. The CDR3 region has the DNA TGTGCCAGCAGTGACTCGGCGGGGGCTAGCACAGATACGCAGTATTTT. Residues: CASSDSAGASTDTQYF.